This entry describes one T cell receptor beta chain. This clone was observed a few times. The antigen this receptor binds is unknown. There are no base qualities to consult, and no much larger clone falls within one base. The entire isolated RNA was reverse transcribed using the High Capacity cDNA Reverse Transcription Kit, and thus expressed TCRB transcripts were sequenced. Deep immunoSEQ sequencing was applied to naive, central memory and regulatory T cell samples, giving an average of approximately 3.8 million total reads per sample. After sorted cells were lysed in RLT buffer, RNA was extracted with DNase-treated RNeasy Micro or Mini kits, with the choice depending on cell number. Each cell subset was processed on its own to prevent cross-contamination, while patient and healthy donor samples were processed together. The immunoSEQ multiplex PCR was used to amplify TCRB sequences from cDNA, generating 87-bp fragments that spanned the CDR3 region. Amplicons were sequenced on the Illumina HiSeq platform. The authors' analysis ran thus. Synthetic template baselines were used to correct PCR bias computationally, reads within Hamming distance 2 were collapsed, and singletons that could not be merged were discarded. Reads were aligned against IMGT to assign V, D and J genes, CDR3 length and insertions or deletions at six rearrangement sites. Within each subset, clonotype counts were normalized to the number of sorted cells before true diversity and Gini coefficients were calculated with the tcR R package. The overlap coefficient, calculated on TCRB nucleotide sequences, was used to measure repertoire sharing. TCRdb obtained this table from immuneACCESS and retained in-frame rearrangements with V and J assigned. These tables miss some clones; where compared with another copy, unresolved V genes account for less than half of the shortfall, and the remainder is unexplained. V, J and clone size were drawn from that table, and D and trimming were deduced from the DNA. In this sample the table shows 130,000 or so clones, roughly 9.3% of which occur a single time. The top ten constitute 0.5% to 0.65% of the sample.

These data originate in a study of beta chain features in type 1 diabetes (dated by TCRdb to the late 2010s). Notes on the research overall: Mean age, gender distribution, total cell number and subset yield were not different between patients and healthy donors. A total of 85 million to 140 million sorted cells were examined across all samples, and a strong correlation was observed between cell number per subset and RNA yield. The study compared the TCRB repertoires of sorted circulating CD4+ T cell subsets in recently diagnosed type 1 diabetes patients with those in matched healthy donors. Naive and central memory subsets were obtained from all 30 or so donors, but regulatory and stem cell-like memory subsets were isolated from only 8 patients and roughly eight healthy donors. General findings and caveats noted by the study authors: At VDJ recombination sites, patients with type 1 diabetes made fewer insertions and deleted more nucleotides, a pattern implying thymic rearrangement abnormalities. Shorter templates might have been favored by PCR, but patient and control samples were amplified and corrected together, so both groups would have been affected equally by any skew. Only small numbers of individuals were included in the HLA sub-analyses, which left unresolved whether HLA type had any influence on TCRB rearrangement. Because cDNA was sequenced instead of genomic DNA, activated cells with high expression could be over-represented, although the groups did not differ in activation or CD3 levels. In all four CD4+ subsets, TCRB CDR3 length was moderately but significantly shorter in type 1 diabetes patients. Naive, central memory and regulatory TCRB repertoires appeared to be more similar among patients than among healthy donors.

The CDR3 goes from the cysteine to the phenylalanine over 14 residues. Left in the record is the CDR3 DNA by itself, 42 bases read in frame from the first base. V loses 5 bases of germline sequence and J loses 1 base, and the interval between the two ends is 11 bases. CDR1 is given as MNHEY and CDR2 as SVGAGI, both from the germline V gene. From each donor, a single peripheral blood sample of about 116 mL on average was drawn into heparinised tubes. Naive, central memory, regulatory and stem cell-like memory CD4+ T cells were sorted on a BD FACSAria II using a panel including CD45RO, CCR7, CD25, CD127, CD95 and CD27. Every sorted population had a purity above 95%. PBMCs were isolated right away by Lymphoprep density gradient centrifugation and were stained directly, without culture. Samples were stained and sorted in pairs, with one healthy donor and one patient per experiment, so that batch effects were minimized.

The clonotype comes from a woman aged 40-49 years in good health. Sequencing input: central memory CD4+ T cells from blood. The V gene is TRBV6-5 and the J gene is TRBJ1-1, with the D gene too uncertain to name. The CDR3 in this case is CASSPRLANTEAFF. The base sequence is TGTGCCAGCAGTCCCCGTTTAGCGAACACTGAAGCTTTCTTT.